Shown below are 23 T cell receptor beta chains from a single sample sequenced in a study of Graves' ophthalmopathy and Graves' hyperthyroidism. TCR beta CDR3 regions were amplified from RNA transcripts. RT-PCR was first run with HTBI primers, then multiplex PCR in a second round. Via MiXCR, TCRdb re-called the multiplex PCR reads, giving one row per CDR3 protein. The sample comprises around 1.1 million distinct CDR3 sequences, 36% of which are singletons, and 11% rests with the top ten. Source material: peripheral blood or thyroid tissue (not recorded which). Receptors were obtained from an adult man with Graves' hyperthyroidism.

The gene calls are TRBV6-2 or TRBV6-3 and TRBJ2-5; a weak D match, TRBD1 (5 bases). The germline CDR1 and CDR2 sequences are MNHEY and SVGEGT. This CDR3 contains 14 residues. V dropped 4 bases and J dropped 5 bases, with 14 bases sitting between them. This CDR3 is CASSSAGQIETQYF. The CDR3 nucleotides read TGTGCCAGCAGTTCCGCCGGACAAATTGAGACCCAGTACTTC.

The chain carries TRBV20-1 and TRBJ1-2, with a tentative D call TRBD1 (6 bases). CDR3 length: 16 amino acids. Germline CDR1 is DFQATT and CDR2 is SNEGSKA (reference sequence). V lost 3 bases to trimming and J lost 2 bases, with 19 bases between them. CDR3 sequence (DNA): TGCAGTGCTAGGGGGACTCTGGACAGAGAGAACTATGGCTACACCTTC. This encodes CSARGTLDRENYGYTF.

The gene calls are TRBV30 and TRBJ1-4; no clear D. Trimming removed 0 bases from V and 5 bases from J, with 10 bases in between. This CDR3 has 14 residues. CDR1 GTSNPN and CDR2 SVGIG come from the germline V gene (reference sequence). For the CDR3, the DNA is TGTGCCTGGAGTGTGGCGCCGTGGAATGAAAAACTGTTTTTT. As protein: CAWSVAPWNEKLFF.

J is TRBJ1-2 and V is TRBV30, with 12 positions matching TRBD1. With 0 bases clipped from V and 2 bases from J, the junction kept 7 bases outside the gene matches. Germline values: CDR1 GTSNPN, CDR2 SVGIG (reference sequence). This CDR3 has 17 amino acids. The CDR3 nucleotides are TGTGCCTGGAGTGTCCCGGGACAGGGGGCGCGAAACTATGGCTACACCTTC. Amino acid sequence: CAWSVPGQGARNYGYTF.

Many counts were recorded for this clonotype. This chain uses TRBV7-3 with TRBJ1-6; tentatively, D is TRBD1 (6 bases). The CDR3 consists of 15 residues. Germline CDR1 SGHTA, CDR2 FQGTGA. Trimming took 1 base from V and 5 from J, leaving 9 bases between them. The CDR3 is CASSLRGQNNSPLHF. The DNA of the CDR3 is TGTGCCAGCAGCTTAAGAGGACAGAATAATTCACCCCTCCACTTT.

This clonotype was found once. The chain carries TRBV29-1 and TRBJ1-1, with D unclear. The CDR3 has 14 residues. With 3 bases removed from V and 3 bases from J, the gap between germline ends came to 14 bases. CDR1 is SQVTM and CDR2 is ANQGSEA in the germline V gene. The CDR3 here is CSVDFPGIHTEAFF. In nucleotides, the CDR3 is TGCAGCGTTGATTTCCCGGGGATCCACACTGAAGCTTTCTTT.

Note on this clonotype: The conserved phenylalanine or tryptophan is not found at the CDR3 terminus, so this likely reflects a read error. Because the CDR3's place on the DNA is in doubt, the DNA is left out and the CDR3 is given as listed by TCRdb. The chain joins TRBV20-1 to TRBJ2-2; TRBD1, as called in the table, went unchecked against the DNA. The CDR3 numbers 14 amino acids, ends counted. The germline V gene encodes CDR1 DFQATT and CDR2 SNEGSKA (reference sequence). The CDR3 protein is CSAGEHRGHRGAVC.

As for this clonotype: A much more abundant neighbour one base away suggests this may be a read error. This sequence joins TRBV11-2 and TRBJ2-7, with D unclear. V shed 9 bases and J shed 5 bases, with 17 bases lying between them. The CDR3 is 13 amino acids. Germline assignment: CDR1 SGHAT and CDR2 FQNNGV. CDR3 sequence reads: CASSIVHPDEQYF. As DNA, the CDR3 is TGTGCCAGTAGTATCGTCCACCCGGACGAGCAGTACTTC.

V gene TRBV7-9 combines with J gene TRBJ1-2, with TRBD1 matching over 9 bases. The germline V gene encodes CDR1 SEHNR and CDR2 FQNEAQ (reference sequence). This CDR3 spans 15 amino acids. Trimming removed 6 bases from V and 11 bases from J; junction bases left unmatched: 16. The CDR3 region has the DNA TGTGCCAGCAGTCCGATGCTACAGGGGGCGCGTTGGTACACCTTC. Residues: CASSPMLQGARWYTF.

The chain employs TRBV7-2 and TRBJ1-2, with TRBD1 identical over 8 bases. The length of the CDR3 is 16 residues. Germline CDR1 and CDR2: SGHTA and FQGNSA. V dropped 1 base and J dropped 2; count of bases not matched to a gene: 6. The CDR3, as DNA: TGTGCCAGCAGCTTAGTGGCGAGGACAGGGAACTATGGCTACACCTTC. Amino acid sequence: CASSLVARTGNYGYTF.

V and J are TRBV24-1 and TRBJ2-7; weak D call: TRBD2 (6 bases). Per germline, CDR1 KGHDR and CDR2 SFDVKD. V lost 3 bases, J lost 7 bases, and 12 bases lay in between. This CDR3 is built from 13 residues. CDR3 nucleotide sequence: TGTGCCACCAGTGATGGCGGGGCTGGGGAGCAGTACTTC. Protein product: CATSDGGAGEQYF.

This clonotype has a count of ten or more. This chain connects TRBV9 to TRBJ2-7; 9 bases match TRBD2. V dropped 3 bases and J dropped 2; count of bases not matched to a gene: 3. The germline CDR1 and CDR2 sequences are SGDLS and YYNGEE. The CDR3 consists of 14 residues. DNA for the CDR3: TGTGCCAGCAGCGCCAGCGGGGGGACCTACGAGCAGTACTTC. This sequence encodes CASSASGGTYEQYF. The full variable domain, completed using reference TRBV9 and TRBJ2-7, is DSGVTQTPKHLITATGQRVTLRCSPRSGDLSVYWYQQSLDQGLQFLIQYYNGEERAKGNILERFSAQQFPDLHSELNLSSLELGDSALYFCASSASGGTYEQYFGPGTRLTVT.

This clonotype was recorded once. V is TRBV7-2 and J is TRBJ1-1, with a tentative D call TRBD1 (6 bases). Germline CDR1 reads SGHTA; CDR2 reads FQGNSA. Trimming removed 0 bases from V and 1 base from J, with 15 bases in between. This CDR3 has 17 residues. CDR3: CASSLAEGGGENTEAFF. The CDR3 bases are TGTGCCAGCAGCTTAGCTGAGGGAGGGGGGGAGAACACTGAAGCTTTCTTT.

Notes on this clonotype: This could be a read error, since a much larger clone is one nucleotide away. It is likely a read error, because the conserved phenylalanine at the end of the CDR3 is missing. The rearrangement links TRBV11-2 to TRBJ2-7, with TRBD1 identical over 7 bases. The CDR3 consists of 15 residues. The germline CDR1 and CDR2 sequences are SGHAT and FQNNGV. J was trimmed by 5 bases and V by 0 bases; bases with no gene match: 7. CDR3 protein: CASSLDHRDSNEQYL. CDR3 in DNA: TGTGCCAGCAGCTTAGACCACCGGGACAGCAACGAGCAGTACCTC.

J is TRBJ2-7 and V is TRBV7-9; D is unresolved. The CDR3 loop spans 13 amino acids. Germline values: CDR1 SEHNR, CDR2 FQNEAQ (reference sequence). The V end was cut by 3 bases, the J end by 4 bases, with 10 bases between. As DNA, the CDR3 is TGTGCCAGCAGCTTCGCTCCAGGATACGAGCAGTACTTC. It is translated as CASSFAPGYEQYF.

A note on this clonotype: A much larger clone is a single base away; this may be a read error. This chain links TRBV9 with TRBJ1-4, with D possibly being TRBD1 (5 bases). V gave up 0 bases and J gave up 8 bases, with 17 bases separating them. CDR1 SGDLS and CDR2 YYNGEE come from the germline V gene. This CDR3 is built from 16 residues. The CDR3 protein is CASSVGSPGCSEKLFF. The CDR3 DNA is TGTGCCAGCAGCGTAGGCAGCCCAGGGTGTTCGGAAAAACTGTTTTTT. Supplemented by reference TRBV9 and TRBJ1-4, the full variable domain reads DSGVTQTPKHLITATGQRVTLRCSPRSGDLSVYWYQQSLDQGLQFLIQYYNGEERAKGNILERFSAQQFPDLHSELNLSSLELGDSALYFCASSVGSPGCSEKLFFGSGTQLSVL.

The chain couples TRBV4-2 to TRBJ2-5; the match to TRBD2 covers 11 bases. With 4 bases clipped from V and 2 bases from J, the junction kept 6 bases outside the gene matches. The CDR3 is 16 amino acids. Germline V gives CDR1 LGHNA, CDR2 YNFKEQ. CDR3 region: CASSRLAGTWQETQYF. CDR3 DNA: TGTGCCAGCAGCCGACTAGCGGGGACCTGGCAAGAGACCCAGTACTTC.

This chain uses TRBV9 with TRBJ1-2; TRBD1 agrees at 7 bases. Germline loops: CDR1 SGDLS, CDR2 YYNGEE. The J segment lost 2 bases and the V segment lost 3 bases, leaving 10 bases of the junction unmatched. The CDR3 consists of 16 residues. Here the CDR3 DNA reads TGTGCCAGCAGCGCAGGGGGGGGGACAGCGAACTATGGCTACACCTTC. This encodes CASSAGGGTANYGYTF. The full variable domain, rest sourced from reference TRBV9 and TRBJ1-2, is DSGVTQTPKHLITATGQRVTLRCSPRSGDLSVYWYQQSLDQGLQFLIQYYNGEERAKGNILERFSAQQFPDLHSELNLSSLELGDSALYFCASSAGGGTANYGYTFGSGTRLTVV.

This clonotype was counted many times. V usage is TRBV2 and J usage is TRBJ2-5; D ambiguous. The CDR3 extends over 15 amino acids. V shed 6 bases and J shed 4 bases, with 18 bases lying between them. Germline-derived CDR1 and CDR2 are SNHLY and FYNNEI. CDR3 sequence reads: CASSAIQPPLETQYF. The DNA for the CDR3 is TGTGCCAGCAGCGCTATACAGCCGCCCCTAGAGACCCAGTACTTC.

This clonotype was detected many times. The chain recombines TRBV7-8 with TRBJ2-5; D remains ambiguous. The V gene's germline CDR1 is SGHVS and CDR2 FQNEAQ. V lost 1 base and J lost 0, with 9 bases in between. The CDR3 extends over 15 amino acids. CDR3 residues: CASSLGPRYQETQYF. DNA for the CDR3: TGTGCCAGCAGCTTAGGTCCCAGGTACCAAGAGACCCAGTACTTC.

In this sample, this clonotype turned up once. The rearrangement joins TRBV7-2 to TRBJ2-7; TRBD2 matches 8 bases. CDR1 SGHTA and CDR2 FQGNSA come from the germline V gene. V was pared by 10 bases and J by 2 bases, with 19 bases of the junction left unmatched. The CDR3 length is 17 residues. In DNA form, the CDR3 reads TGTGCCATCCGCCATGCTAGGGTTAGCGGGAACCCCTACGAGCAGTACTTC. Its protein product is CAIRHARVSGNPYEQYF.

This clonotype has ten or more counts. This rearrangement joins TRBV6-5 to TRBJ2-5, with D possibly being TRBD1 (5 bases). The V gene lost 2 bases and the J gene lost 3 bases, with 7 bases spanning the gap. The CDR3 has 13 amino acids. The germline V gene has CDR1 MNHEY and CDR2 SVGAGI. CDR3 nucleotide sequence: TGTGCCAGCAGTTACAGACAGAAAGAGACCCAGTACTTC. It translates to CASSYRQKETQYF.

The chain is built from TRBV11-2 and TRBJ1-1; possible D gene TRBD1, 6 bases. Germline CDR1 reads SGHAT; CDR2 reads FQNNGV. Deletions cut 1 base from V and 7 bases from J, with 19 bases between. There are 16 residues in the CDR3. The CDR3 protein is CASSLVTGRQGGEAFF. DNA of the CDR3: TGTGCCAGCAGCTTAGTCACCGGTCGTCAAGGGGGTGAAGCTTTCTTT.